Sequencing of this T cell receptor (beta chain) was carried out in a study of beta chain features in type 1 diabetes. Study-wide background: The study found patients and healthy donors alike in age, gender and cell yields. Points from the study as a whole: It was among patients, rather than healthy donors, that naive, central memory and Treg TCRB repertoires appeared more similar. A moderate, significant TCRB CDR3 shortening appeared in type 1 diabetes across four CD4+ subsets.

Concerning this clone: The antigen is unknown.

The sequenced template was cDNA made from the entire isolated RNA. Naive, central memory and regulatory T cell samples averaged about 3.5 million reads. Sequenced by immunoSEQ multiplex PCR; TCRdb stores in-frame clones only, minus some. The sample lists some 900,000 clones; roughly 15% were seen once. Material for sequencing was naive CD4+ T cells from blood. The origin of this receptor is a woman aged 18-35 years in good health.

The CDR3 sequence is CASSAEYYYNEQFF. CDR3 in DNA: TGTGCCAGCAGTGCGGAGTATTACTACAATGAGCAGTTCTTC. The rearrangement joins TRBV2 to TRBJ2-1; D unclear. With 4 bases removed from V and 3 bases from J, the gap between germline ends came to 10 bases. This CDR3 contains 14 residues. Germline V lookup: CDR1 SNHLY, CDR2 FYNNEI.